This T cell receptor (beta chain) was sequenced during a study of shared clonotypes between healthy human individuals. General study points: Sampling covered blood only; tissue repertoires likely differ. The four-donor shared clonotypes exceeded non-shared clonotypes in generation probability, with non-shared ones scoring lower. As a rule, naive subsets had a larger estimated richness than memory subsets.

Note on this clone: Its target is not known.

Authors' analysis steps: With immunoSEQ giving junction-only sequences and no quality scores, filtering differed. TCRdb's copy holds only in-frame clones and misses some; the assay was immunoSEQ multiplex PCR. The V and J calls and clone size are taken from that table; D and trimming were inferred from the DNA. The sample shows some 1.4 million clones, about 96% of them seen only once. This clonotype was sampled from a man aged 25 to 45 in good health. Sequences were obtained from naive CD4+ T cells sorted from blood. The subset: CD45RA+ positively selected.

The CDR3 DNA is TGTGCCAGCAGCCCACGGGTGCCTAGCGGGAGGGATCAGGATGAGCAGTTCTTC. Amino acids: CASSPRVPSGRDQDEQFF. The chain uses TRBV7-6 and TRBJ2-1, with 12 bases matching TRBD2. Germline V CDR1 and CDR2: SGHVS, FNYEAQ. Trimming removed 5 bases from V and 8 bases from J; junction bases left unmatched: 16. This CDR3 has 18 amino acids.